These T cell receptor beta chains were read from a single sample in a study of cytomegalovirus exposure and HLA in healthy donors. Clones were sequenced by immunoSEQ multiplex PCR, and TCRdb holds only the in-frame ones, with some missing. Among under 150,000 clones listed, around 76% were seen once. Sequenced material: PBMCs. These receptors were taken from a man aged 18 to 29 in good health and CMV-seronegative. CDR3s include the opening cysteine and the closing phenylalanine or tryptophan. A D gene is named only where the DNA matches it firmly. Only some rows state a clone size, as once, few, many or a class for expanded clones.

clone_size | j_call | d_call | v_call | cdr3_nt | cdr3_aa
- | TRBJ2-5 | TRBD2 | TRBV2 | TGTGCCAGCGGGAGGGCCAAAGAGACCCAGTACTTC | CASGRAKETQYF
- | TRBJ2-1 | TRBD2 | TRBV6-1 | TGTGCCAGCAGGTCTGCGGGGGGGCTTTGGGATGAGCAGTTCTTC | CASRSAGGLWDEQFF
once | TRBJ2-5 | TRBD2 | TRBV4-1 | TGCGCCAGCAGCCCCTCTGGGACTAGCGGGAGAGAGACCCAGTACTTC | CASSPSGTSGRETQYF
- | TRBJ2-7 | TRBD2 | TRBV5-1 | TGCGCCAGCAGCTTGGGGACCAGCGGGGGGGACTACGAGCAGTACTTC | CASSLGTSGGDYEQYF
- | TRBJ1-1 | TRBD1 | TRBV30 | TGTGCCGGGACAGTGAAAACGGAAGCTTTCTTT | CAGTVKTEAFF
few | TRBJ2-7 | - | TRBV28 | TGTGGTGCCTGGGGCCGGTCTGGTGGGAACGAGCAGTACTTC | CGAWGRSGGNEQYF
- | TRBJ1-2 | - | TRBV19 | TGTGCCAGTAGTATAGTGCGAAGGTCAACGAGCAACTATGGCTGCACCTTC | CASSIVRRSTSNYGCTF
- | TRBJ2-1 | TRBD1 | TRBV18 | TGTGCCAGCTCACCCGTCACAGGGGGGATTAATGAGCAGTTCTTC | CASSPVTGGINEQFF
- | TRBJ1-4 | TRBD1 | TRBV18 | TGTGCCAGCTCACCGTGGCAGGGGGTCGAAAAACTGTTTTTT | CASSPWQGVEKLFF
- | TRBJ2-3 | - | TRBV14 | TGTGCCAGCAGCCAAGGGTTCCGGAGGCACGACGTAGATACGCAGTATTTT | CASSQGFRRHDVDTQYF
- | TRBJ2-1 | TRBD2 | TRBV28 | TGTGCCAGCAGTCTAGGGACTATGAGCGTCCTCTACAATGAGCAGTTCTTC | CASSLGTMSVLYNEQFF
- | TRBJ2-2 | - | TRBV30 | TGTGCCTGGAAACCCCCCCTGGACAGCTCGAACACCGGGGACCTGTTTTTT | CAWKPPLDSSNTGDLFF
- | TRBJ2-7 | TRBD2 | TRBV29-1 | TGCAGCGTGCGGGGACTACTAACCTACGAGCAGTACTTC | CSVRGLLTYEQYF
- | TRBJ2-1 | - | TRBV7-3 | TGTGCCAGCAGCCCCCCCTACAGGGACGAGCAGTTCTTC | CASSPPYRDEQFF
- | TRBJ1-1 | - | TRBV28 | TGTGCCAGCAGCCGATTCGTGGGGGAGGGAACAGCTGAAGCTTTCTTT | CASSRFVGEGTAEAFF
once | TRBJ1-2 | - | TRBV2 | TGTGCCAGCGACGCCGGACAGCCATTCTATGGCTACACCTTC | CASDAGQPFYGYTF
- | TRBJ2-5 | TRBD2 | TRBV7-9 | TGTGCCAGCAGCTTAGGAGAGCGGGAGCGAGAGACCCAGTACTTC | CASSLGERERETQYF
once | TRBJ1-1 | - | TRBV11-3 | TGTGCCAGCAGCACCGACAGTGATTACACTGAAGCTTTCTTT | CASSTDSDYTEAFF
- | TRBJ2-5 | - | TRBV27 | TGTGCCAGCAGTTTATTCGGGAACAGACAAGAGACCCAGTACTTC | CASSLFGNRQETQYF
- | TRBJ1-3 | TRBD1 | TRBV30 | TGTGCCTGGAGTGCGGACAGGGGTAATCGGTACTCTGGAAACACCATATATTTT | CAWSADRGNRYSGNTIYF
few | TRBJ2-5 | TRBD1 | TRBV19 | TGTGCCAGTACCGGACAGGGGCGGGGGACCCAGTACTTC | CASTGQGRGTQYF
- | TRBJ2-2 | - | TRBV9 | TGTGCCAGCAGCACAGCATCCCTAGCGTCTATCGTTACTGGGGAGCTGTTTTTT | CASSTASLASIVTGELFF
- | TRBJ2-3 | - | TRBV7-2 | TGTGCCAGCAGCTTGTTAACTAGCACAGATACGCAGTATTTT | CASSLLTSTDTQYF
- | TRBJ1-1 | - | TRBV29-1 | TGCAGCGTCCAACCGGGGGGCACTGAAGCTTTCTTT | CSVQPGGTEAFF
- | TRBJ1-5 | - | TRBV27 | TGTGCCAGCAGTATCTACGCGAATCAGCCCCAGCATTTT | CASSIYANQPQHF
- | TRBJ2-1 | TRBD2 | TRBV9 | TGTGCCAGCAGCGGAGGACTAGCGGGCATCAGTGAGCAGTTCTTC | CASSGGLAGISEQFF
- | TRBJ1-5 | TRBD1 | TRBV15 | TGTGCCACCAGCAGAGATCCAGTGACAGGGCAGCATTTT | CATSRDPVTGQHF
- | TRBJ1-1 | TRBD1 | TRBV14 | TGTGCCAGCAGCCCGATCTGGACAGGGAGTGGCACTGAAGCTTTCTTT | CASSPIWTGSGTEAFF
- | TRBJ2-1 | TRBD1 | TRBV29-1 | TGCAGCGGGGACAGCTCCTACAATGAGCAGTTCTTC | CSGDSSYNEQFF
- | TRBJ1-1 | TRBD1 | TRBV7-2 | TGTGCCAGCAGCGCAAATACAGGGGACGCAGGTGAAGCTTTCTTT | CASSANTGDAGEAFF
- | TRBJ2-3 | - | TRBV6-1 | TGTGCCAGCAGTGTTGGGACTCGATACACAGATACGCAGTATTTT | CASSVGTRYTDTQYF
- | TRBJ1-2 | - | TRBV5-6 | TGTGCCAGCAGCTGGGGCGCCGGGTCCGCGGGCTACACCTTC | CASSWGAGSAGYTF
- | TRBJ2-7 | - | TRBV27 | TGTGCCAGCAGTGCATCTGGGACACTGTCCTACGAGCAGTACTTC | CASSASGTLSYEQYF
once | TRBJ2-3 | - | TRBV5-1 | TGCGCCAGCAGCTTGGGGGGGCCCGCAGATACGCAGTATTTT | CASSLGGPADTQYF
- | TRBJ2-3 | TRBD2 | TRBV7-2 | TGTGCCAGCAGCTTAAGTAGACTAGCGGGGACGCAGTATTTT | CASSLSRLAGTQYF
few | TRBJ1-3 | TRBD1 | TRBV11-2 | TGTGCCAGCAGCTTATGGGACAGGGGCGGTGGAAACACCATATATTTT | CASSLWDRGGGNTIYF
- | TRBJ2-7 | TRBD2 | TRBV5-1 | TGCGCCAGCAGCTTGGCCAAACTAGCGGGAGCCTCCTACGAGCAGTACTTC | CASSLAKLAGASYEQYF
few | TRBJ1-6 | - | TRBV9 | TGTGCCAGCAGCGTAGACAGATATAATTCACCCCTCCACTTT | CASSVDRYNSPLHF
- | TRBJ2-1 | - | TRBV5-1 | TGCGCCAGCAGCTTCGAGGGAAACAATGAGCAGTTCTTC | CASSFEGNNEQFF
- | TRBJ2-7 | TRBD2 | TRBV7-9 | TGTTCCAGCAGCTCAACCTCTTTAAGAGCGGGAGGGTGGTACGAGCAGTACTTC | CSSSSTSLRAGGWYEQYF
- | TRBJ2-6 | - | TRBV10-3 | TGTGCCATCAGTGAGCAAGACAGGTCTGGGGCCAACGTCCTGACTTTC | CAISEQDRSGANVLTF
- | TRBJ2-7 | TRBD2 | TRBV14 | TGTGCCAGCAGCCAAGATCATAGCGGGGAGCAGTACTTC | CASSQDHSGEQYF
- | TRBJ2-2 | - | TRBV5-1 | TGCGCCAGCAGCTTTCTACAGGGCGGCACTGGGGAGCTGTTTTTT | CASSFLQGGTGELFF
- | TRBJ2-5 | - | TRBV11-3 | TGTGCCAGCAGCCTAGATCGTGCAACTAGGACCGACCAGTACTTC | CASSLDRATRTDQYF
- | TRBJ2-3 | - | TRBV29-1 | TGCAGCGTTGAAGATGGCGCTAGCGAGGACCCTTTC | CSVEDGASEDPF
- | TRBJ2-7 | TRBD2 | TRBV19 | TGTGCCAGTAGTGGAAGTGGGGCGGGAGCGCTCCTTGGACCATACGAGCAGTACTTC | CASSGSGAGALLGPYEQYF